This T cell receptor beta chain was recovered during a study of blood T cell repertoires in COVID-19. Study information: Sample material is recorded as cDNA or gDNA derived from T cells, B-cell-depleted T cells, or PBMCs.

The V gene's germline CDR1 is ENHRY and CDR2 SYGVKD. The CDR3 loop spans 14 amino acids. Trimming pared 6 bases from V and 7 bases from J, leaving 16 bases between. Original analysis: Amplifying reference gene primers gave estimates of nucleated cell counts. Here immunoSEQ multiplex PCR was the method, and the copy in TCRdb shows in-frame clones only, minus some. V and J calls plus clone size are reproduced from that table; the DNA served to infer D and trimming. The sample yields roughly 38,000 clones, about four fifths seen once. This chain joins TRBV10-3 and TRBJ1-5; possible D gene TRBD1, 5 bases. This TCR derives from a middle-aged man with active or convalescent COVID-19. The sequencing input was peripheral blood. CDR3 bases: TGTGCCATCAGCCACGACAGCGGGGGACAGCCCCAGCATTTT. This sequence encodes CAISHDSGGQPQHF.